The rows below give T cell receptor beta chains drawn from one sample of a study of cytomegalovirus exposure and HLA in healthy donors. The repertoire was sequenced with immunoSEQ multiplex PCR; TCRdb's copy has only in-frame clones and lacks some. The table lists around 220,000 clones, 70% to 80% of them singletons. Sequencing was carried out using PBMCs. These TCRs come from a man in his forties or fifties in good health and CMV-seronegative. Both conserved end residues are part of each CDR3. The D gene is left open where the match is weak. The listing skips clone size in some rows; elsewhere it reads once, few, many or a size class.

size: once; D: .; V: TRBV6-6; J: TRBJ1-6; DNA: TGTGCCAGCGATACAGGTGACAATTCACCCCTCCACTTT; CDR3: CASDTGDNSPLHF
size: .; D: .; V: TRBV7-9; J: TRBJ2-2; DNA: TGTGCCAGCAGCTTAGACCTGGGGAGCACCGGGGAGCTGTTTTTT; CDR3: CASSLDLGSTGELFF
size: .; D: .; V: TRBV7-9; J: TRBJ1-1; DNA: TGTGCCAGCAGCCCGGAGATGGGGAACACTGAAGCTTTCTTT; CDR3: CASSPEMGNTEAFF
size: .; D: .; V: TRBV7-8; J: TRBJ1-6; DNA: TGTGCCAGCAGCTTAGACAACCGCGGCGGGGCCCTCCACTTT; CDR3: CASSLDNRGGALHF
size: .; D: TRBD1; V: TRBV6-1; J: TRBJ1-1; DNA: TGTGCCAGCAGTGAGTCAGGGGGAGGTACTGAAGCTTTCTTT; CDR3: CASSESGGGTEAFF
size: few; D: .; V: TRBV27; J: TRBJ2-1; DNA: TGTGCCAGCAGTTTAATACAGGAAGAATATGAGCAGTTCTTC; CDR3: CASSLIQEEYEQFF
size: few; D: .; V: TRBV27; J: TRBJ1-6; DNA: TGTGCCAGCAGACCGTGGGGGGGGGATATAGTACAGTCACCCCTCCACTTT; CDR3: CASRPWGGDIVQSPLHF
size: .; D: .; V: TRBV7-8; J: TRBJ2-7; DNA: TGTGCCAGCAGCTTAGACCCCTACCCCTACGAGCAGTACTTC; CDR3: CASSLDPYPYEQYF
size: few; D: TRBD2; V: TRBV4-1; J: TRBJ2-3; DNA: TGCGCCAGCAGCCAAGATCTAGCGGGGGGGCCAGATACGCAGTATTTT; CDR3: CASSQDLAGGPDTQYF
size: .; D: .; V: TRBV11-2; J: TRBJ1-2; DNA: TGTGCCAGCAGCTTAGATCCCCGGTTAGGGGCCACCTTC; CDR3: CASSLDPRLGATF
size: .; D: TRBD2; V: TRBV5-1; J: TRBJ2-3; DNA: TGCGCCACTAGCGGGGCTAGCACAGATACGCAGTATTTT; CDR3: CATSGASTDTQYF
size: .; D: .; V: TRBV9; J: TRBJ2-5; DNA: TGTGCCAGCAGCGTATCCACTCAAGAGACCCAGTACTTC; CDR3: CASSVSTQETQYF
size: .; D: .; V: TRBV5-4; J: TRBJ1-5; DNA: TGTGCCAGCAGCTTTCCGGGACTACCCTACCTTAGCAATCAGCCCCAGCATTTT; CDR3: CASSFPGLPYLSNQPQHF
size: .; D: TRBD1; V: TRBV5-7; J: TRBJ2-2; DNA: TGTGCCAGCAGAGTGACAGGGTTTGGTACGGACACCGGGGAGCTGTTTTTT; CDR3: CASRVTGFGTDTGELFF